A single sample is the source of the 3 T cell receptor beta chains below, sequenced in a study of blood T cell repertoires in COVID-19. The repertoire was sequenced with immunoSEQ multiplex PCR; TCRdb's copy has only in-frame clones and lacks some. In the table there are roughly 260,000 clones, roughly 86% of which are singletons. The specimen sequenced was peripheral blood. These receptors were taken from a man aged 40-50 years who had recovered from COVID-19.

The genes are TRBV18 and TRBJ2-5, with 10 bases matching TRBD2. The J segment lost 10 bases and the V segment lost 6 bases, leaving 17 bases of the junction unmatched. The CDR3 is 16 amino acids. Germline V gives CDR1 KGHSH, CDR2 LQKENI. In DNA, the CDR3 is TGTGCCAGCTCCAGCACACTAGCGGGGACCTCTAGGGACCAGTACTTC. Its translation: CASSSTLAGTSRDQYF. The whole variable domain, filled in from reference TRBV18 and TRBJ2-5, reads NAGVMQNPRHLVRRRGQEARLRCSPMKGHSHVYWYRQLPEEGLKFMVYLQKENIIDESGMPKERFSAEFPKEGPSILRIQQVVRGDSAAYFCASSSTLAGTSRDQYFGPGTRLLVL.

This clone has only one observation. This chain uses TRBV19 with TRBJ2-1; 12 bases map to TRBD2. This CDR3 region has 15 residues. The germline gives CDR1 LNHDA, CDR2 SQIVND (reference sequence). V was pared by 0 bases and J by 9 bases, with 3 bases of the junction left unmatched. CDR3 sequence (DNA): TGTGCCAGTAGTATAGATTGGACTAGCGGGGCTGAGCAGTTCTTC. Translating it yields CASSIDWTSGAEQFF.

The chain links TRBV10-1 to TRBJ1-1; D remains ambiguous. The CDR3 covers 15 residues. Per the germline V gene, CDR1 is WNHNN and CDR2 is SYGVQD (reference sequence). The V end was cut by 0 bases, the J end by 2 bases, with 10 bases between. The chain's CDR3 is CASSESTLPNTEAFF. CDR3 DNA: TGCGCCAGCAGTGAGTCGACACTCCCCAACACTGAAGCTTTCTTT.